This T cell receptor (beta chain) was observed in a study of shared clonotypes between healthy human individuals. The CDR3 is 15 amino acids. With 7 bases removed from V and 0 bases from J, the gap between germline ends came to 13 bases. Per the germline V gene, CDR1 is SGHAT and CDR2 is FQNNGV. This table comes from immunoSEQ multiplex PCR, and its TCRdb copy is limited to in-frame clones, with some not included. The data contain 2 million or so clones, about 95% of them singletons. Terminally differentiated effector memory CD45RA+ cells were excluded by CCR7 positive selection of CD45RO-negative cells.

The specimen sequenced was naive CD8+ T cells sorted from blood. This chain links TRBV11-2 with TRBJ2-1; D unresolved. The clonotype originates from a young man in good health. The CDR3: CASIRGSSSYNEQFF. CDR3 sequence (DNA): TGTGCCAGCATCCGCGGCTCCAGCTCCTACAATGAGCAGTTCTTC.